The rows below give T cell receptor beta chains drawn from one sample of a study of T cell repertoires in cytomegalovirus infection. Each CDR3 protein gets one entry after TCRdb re-called the reads with MiXCR. Of over 250,000 distinct CDR3 sequences in the sample, around 20% are singletons; the top ten hold approximately 19%. These receptors lack a known antigen. Sequencing used cultured PBMCs, obtained from culture after CMV antigen stimulation. The receptors here all came from a human donor in good health (CMV status not recorded). Some clones in this sample may be carry-over from other donors' samples. Both conserved end residues are part of each CDR3. D genes are given only for firm matches. Clone size is not always given. Where it is, it says once, few, many or a class for expanded clones.

abundance	j_gene	v_gene	d_gene	len	CDR3nt	CDR3aa
.	TRBJ1-1	TRBV12-5	.	18	TGTGCTAGTGCTCCTTTTGGGCCCGGGACTGGGATAAACACTGAAGCTTTCTTT	CASAPFGPGTGINTEAFF
.	TRBJ1-5	TRBV12-3/TRBV12-4	.	15	TGTGCCAGCACCTTTGGGGACCGAGAGAATCAGCCCCAGCATTTT	CASTFGDRENQPQHF
.	TRBJ2-1	TRBV5-6	.	17	TGTGCCAGCAGCTTGGCTCGGCTCTTTGGGTCCTACAATGAGCAGTTCTTC	CASSLARLFGSYNEQFF
.	TRBJ2-1	TRBV2	.	11	TGTGCCAGCAGCGAGGTCAATGAGCAGTTCTTC	CASSEVNEQFF
few	TRBJ2-1	TRBV20-1	.	13	TGCAGTGCATCCACGGGAGTTAACAATGAGCAGTTCTTC	CSASTGVNNEQFF
few	TRBJ2-1	TRBV11-2	TRBD2	15	TGTGCCAGCAGTTCGACTAGCGGGAGTCGTAATGAGCAGTTCTTC	CASSSTSGSRNEQFF
many	TRBJ1-1	TRBV4-2	.	15	TGTGCCAGCAGCCACCACTCAGGACACTACACTGAAGCTTTCTTT	CASSHHSGHYTEAFF
.	TRBJ2-1	TRBV11-1	.	15	TGTGCCAGCAGCTCCAGGGCGAGCTCCTACAATGAGCAGTTCTTC	CASSSRASSYNEQFF
few	TRBJ2-7	TRBV29-1	TRBD1	13	TGCAGCGTTGTGCAGGGGGTCTCCTACGAGCAGTACTTC	CSVVQGVSYEQYF
many	TRBJ2-1	TRBV2	TRBD2	13	TGTGCCAGCAGTGAAGACCTAGCGGGTGAGCAGTTCTTC	CASSEDLAGEQFF
few	TRBJ2-5	TRBV10-2	.	15	TGCGCCACCTCCCAGGTTAGCGGTTTCCAAGAGACCCAGTACTTC	CATSQVSGFQETQYF
few	TRBJ2-3	TRBV19	.	14	TGTGCCAGTACCGAGGGAGTGGGCACAGATACGCAGTATTTT	CASTEGVGTDTQYF
.	TRBJ2-3	TRBV3-1	.	14	TGTGCCAGCAGCCTGACAGATCCGGGGGATACGCAGTATTTT	CASSLTDPGDTQYF
many	TRBJ2-5	TRBV7-2	TRBD2	14	TGTGCCAGCAGGGCGGGAGGGCCGGAGGAGACCCAGTACTTC	CASRAGGPEETQYF
.	TRBJ1-3	TRBV28	.	13	TGTGCCACCTTTACAGGGAGTGGAAACACCATATATTTT	CATFTGSGNTIYF